The clone carrying this T cell receptor (beta chain) turned up a few times. This CDR3 is 13 amino acids long. Germline CDR1 reads MDHEN; CDR2 reads SYDVKM. With 3 bases removed from V and 1 base from J, the gap between germline ends came to 7 bases. These data originate in a study of early T cells in non-severe SARS-CoV-2 infection. Study-level background: Sequencing targeted bulk RNA from unsorted whole blood, leaving chains unpaired.

Attachment of unique molecular identifiers to individual cDNA molecules was performed. TCRdb fed the 5' RACE reads into MiXCR, producing one record per CDR3 protein. The sample has tens of thousands of distinct CDR3 sequences; less than 8.5% are singletons. This sequence originates from an adult who was a healthcare worker with PCR-confirmed SARS-CoV-2 infection or an uninfected control (not recorded which). The rearrangement joins TRBV28 to TRBJ2-7; D may be TRBD2 (6 bases). The sequenced sample consisted of whole blood. The DNA for the CDR3 is TGTGCCAGCAGTTTCCGGGAGTCCTACGAGCAGTACTTC. This translates into CASSFRESYEQYF.